This entry is about one T cell receptor beta chain. CDR1 is MNHEY and CDR2 is SVGAGI in the germline V gene. The CDR3 runs 12 residues. The V end lost 8 bases, the J end lost 8 bases, and 15 bases lay between the germline ends. These data come from a study of blood T cell repertoires in COVID-19. Looking at the study overall: Nucleic acid was either cDNA or gDNA, and it came from T cells, B-cell-depleted T cells, or PBMCs.

In the source study's methods: Reference gene primers were amplified, and this amplification served to estimate nucleated cell counts. Only in-frame clones appear in the TCRdb table, and some are missing; sequencing was by immunoSEQ multiplex PCR. Clone size and V and J calls were adopted from that table, with D and trimming inferred from the DNA. The sample has around 160,000 clones; around 90% are singletons. Clinical history as reported by participants underpinned cohort assignment. The sequence was obtained from a woman between 40 and 55 years old who had been exposed to COVID-19. The chain carries TRBV6-5 and TRBJ1-2; no reliable D call. Input material: PBMCs or T cells enriched from blood (not recorded which). The CDR3 nucleotides read TGTGCCAGCCCTGGGAGGGTGGGGGGCTACACCTTC. Translating gives CASPGRVGGYTF.